The 14 T cell receptor gamma chains below come from one sample, sequenced in a study of γδ T cells in repeated Plasmodium falciparum infection. Gammadelta T cells were flow-sorted from PBMC into Vgamma9/Vdelta2+ and Vdelta2-negative populations for bulk analysis. TCRdb processed the multiplex PCR reads again with the CATT caller. The sample lists about 30,000 gamma-chain clones, 1.4% to 1.5% occurring once. Sequencing input: gamma-delta T cells from blood. The receptor set was obtained from a pool of human donors (malaria-infected and uninfected, not separated).

About this clone itself: A read error likely explains why the TCRdb protein, taken from a much larger clone, differs from this DNA's translation at residue 9; the protein shown is translated from the DNA. This chain connects TRGV8 to TRGJP1. The J gene is not listed in TCRdb, so it was assigned here from a DNA match to germline. Per the germline V gene, CDR1 is VENAVY and CDR2 is YDSYNSRV. The CDR3 contains 12 residues. CDR3 region: CATWDSCWLKIF. Written as DNA, the CDR3 is TGTGCCACCTGGGATAGTTGTTGGCTCAAGATATTT.

This clone occurred a few times. The protein held in TCRdb is that of a much larger clone and does not match this DNA's translation at residue 7, likely because of a read error; the protein shown is translated from the DNA. This chain uses TRGV2 with TRGJ1 or TRGJ2. No J gene is reported in TCRdb; it was inferred here by comparing the DNA with germline. Germline V lookup: CDR1 EGSNGY, CDR2 YDSYNSKV. There are 13 residues in the CDR3. The V gene end was trimmed by 3 bases and the J gene end by 4 bases; junction bases not matched to a gene: 6. CDR3 in DNA: TGTGCCACCTGGGACCTACGGTATTATAAGAAACTCTTT. The encoded protein is CATWDLRYYKKLF.

A few counts support this clone. TCRdb's protein for this DNA is that of a much larger clone and differs from the translation at residue 4, likely a read error; the protein shown is the DNA translation. The same CDR3 can be traced to other DNA sequences in this sample. The chain carries TRGV3 and TRGJ1 or TRGJ2. TCRdb lists no J gene, so it was determined here by aligning the DNA to germline. The CDR3 totals 14 residues. Germline loops: CDR1 VTNTFY, CDR2 YDVSTARD (reference sequence). The CDR3 sequence is CATRDSLYYYKKLF. The CDR3 DNA is TGTGCCACCAGGGACAGCCTTTATTATTATAAGAAACTCTTT.

A few counts support this clone. A read error is the likely source, as a far larger clone sits one nucleotide away. No DNA is shown, since the ends of the CDR3 on it are uncertain; the CDR3 is the one TCRdb lists. The CDR3 here is CATWDIIIRNSLAVEQHLLSQVNIGRIQHF. No J gene call was made, and the V gene is TRGV3. Germline-derived CDR1 and CDR2 are VTNTFY and YDVSTARD (reference sequence). Both ends counted, the CDR3 spans 30 residues.

Note on this clone: Since a far larger clone is one base different, this is likely a read error. The same CDR3 can be traced to other DNA sequences in this sample. The chain links TRGV4 to TRGJP. TCRdb is silent on the J gene; assignment here came from matching the DNA to germline. CDR1 is EGSTGY and CDR2 is YDSYTSSV in the germline V gene. The CDR3 extends over 13 amino acids. The CDR3, as DNA: TGCGCCACCTGGGAGTTGGGCAAAAAAATCAAGGTATTT. Its protein is CATWELGKKIKVF.

This clone was counted at least ten times. V gene TRGV3 combines with J gene TRGJ1 or TRGJ2. TCRdb lists no J gene, so it was determined here by aligning the DNA to germline. After removal of 0 bases from V and 11 bases from J, the junction contained 16 bases not matched to a gene. The CDR3 contains 15 residues. Germline V gives CDR1 VTNTFY, CDR2 YDVSTARD (reference sequence). DNA for the CDR3: TGTGCCACCTGGGACAGGCGGGAACCCGCGTACGAGAAACTCTTT. Amino acids: CATWDRREPAYEKLF.

This clone was recorded at least ten times. TCRdb assigns this DNA the protein of a much larger clone, which departs from its translation at residue 5; this likely reflects a read error, and the protein shown comes from translating the DNA. The chain joins TRGV9 to TRGJ1 or TRGJ2. Matching the DNA to germline supplied the J gene, which TCRdb does not give. With V trimmed by 6 bases and J by 4 bases, 6 bases remained unmatched. CDR1 and CDR2 (germline): GITISATS, ISYDGTV (reference sequence). There are 12 residues in the CDR3. The CDR3 DNA reads TGTGCCTTGTGGAACCCGTATTATAAGAAACTCTTT. This translates into CALWNPYYKKLF.

A word on this clone: This is likely an artifact of a read error, given a far larger clone one base away. Other nucleotide sequences from this sample produce the same CDR3. The V call is TRGV9, the J call TRGJP. The J gene was missing in TCRdb and was found by matching the end of the DNA to germline. The CDR3 extends over 18 amino acids. Germline V CDR1 and CDR2: GITISATS, ISYDGTV (reference sequence). The CDR3 protein is CALWEVQPQELGKKIKVF. Written as DNA, the CDR3 is TGTGCCCTGTGGGAGGTGCAGCCCCAAGAGTTGGGCAAAAAAATCAAGGTATTT.

At least ten counts were recorded for this clone. TCRdb attributes to this sequence the protein of a much larger clone, which differs from the DNA translation at residue 6; a read error is likely, and the protein displayed is translated from the DNA. The chain recombines TRGV9 with TRGJ1 or TRGJ2. TCRdb is silent on the J gene; assignment here came from matching the DNA to germline. The CDR3 runs to 12 residues. Germline CDR1 and CDR2: GITISATS and ISYDGTV (reference sequence). V dropped 3 bases and J dropped 6; count of bases not matched to a gene: 5. DNA of the CDR3: TGTGCCTTGTGGGAGATCGGTTATAAGAAACTCTTT. Its protein product is CALWEIGYKKLF.

Note on this clone: TCRdb has a much larger clone's protein, which differs at residue 10 from the translation of this DNA, likely because of a read error; what is shown is the protein translated from the DNA. The chain has TRGV9 and TRGJ1 or TRGJ2. No J gene is reported in TCRdb; it was inferred here by comparing the DNA with germline. Germline V gene lookup returns CDR1 GITISATS and CDR2 ISYDGTV (reference sequence). The CDR3 is 13 amino acids. The CDR3 DNA is TGTGCCTTGTGGGAGGTGAAAGGTTATGAGAAACTCTTT. This gives the protein CALWEVKGYEKLF.

In its sample, this clone ranks as medium-sized. Other DNA sequences in this sample translate to the same CDR3. The V gene is TRGV9, the J gene TRGJP2. Germline loops: CDR1 GITISATS, CDR2 ISYDGTV (reference sequence). CDR3 length: 15 amino acids. V shed 0 bases and J 3 bases; nucleotides not matched to a gene: 4. As DNA, the CDR3 is TGTGCCTTGTGGGAGGTGCCATGTAGTGATTGGATCAAGACGTTT. As protein: CALWEVPCSDWIKTF.

Of note for this clone: A single base is all that separates this from a far larger clone, so a read error is likely. Other DNA variants within this sample encode the same CDR3. The V gene call is TRGV9, and the J gene call is absent. The CDR3 spans 11 residues. CDR1 and CDR2 from the germline V gene are GITISATS and ISYDGTV (reference sequence). CDR3 region: CALWEGPKKLF. The CDR3 DNA sequence: TGTGCCTTGTGGGAGGGCCCTAAGAAGCTCTTT.

This clone has a handful of counts. A far more abundant clone sits one base away, making this likely a read error. The identical CDR3 is also encoded by other nucleotide sequences in the sample. The J gene is TRGJP, the V gene TRGV9. Here the J gene was assigned by germline matching of the DNA, as TCRdb has none. CDR3 size: 18 residues. Unmatched junction bases numbered 12, after V lost 0 bases and J lost 10 bases. CDR1 is GITISATS and CDR2 is ISYDGTV in the germline V gene (reference sequence). CDR3 nucleotide sequence: TGTGCCTTGTGGGAGGTGCTCGAGGTCGAATTGGGCAAAAAAATCAAGGTATTT. It yields the protein CALWEVLEVELGKKIKVF.

A word on this clone: TCRdb shows a much larger clone's protein in place of this DNA's translation, and the two differ at residue 10, likely through a read error; the protein shown is translated from the DNA. The V gene is TRGV2, the J gene TRGJ1 or TRGJ2. TCRdb records no J gene; here it was assigned by comparing the DNA to germline. The CDR3 has 13 residues. Germline lookup yields CDR1 EGSNGY and CDR2 YDSYNSKV. The CDR3 sequence: CATWDGPQYRKLF. As DNA, the CDR3 is TGTGCCACCTGGGACGGGCCGCAATATAGGAAACTCTTT.